This TCR beta chain was sequenced for a study of blood T cell repertoires in COVID-19. Study-level information: Material from acute and convalescent COVID-19 was sourced from the United States, Italy and Spain. PBMCs, B-cell-depleted T cells, or T cells provided the cDNA or gDNA that made up the material.

Measured with immunoSEQ multiplex PCR; TCRdb has only the in-frame clones, and not every one. This sample has 150,000 to 200,000 clones, with approximately 80% found just once. Contact with a PCR-confirmed or clinician-diagnosed COVID-19 case occurred within 2 weeks of entry. V lost 4 bases to trimming and J lost 7 bases; unmatched junction nucleotides: 11. From germline, CDR1 is SGHRS and CDR2 YFSETQ. The CDR3 sequence is 16 residues long. This clonotype was obtained from a man in his 70s who had been exposed to COVID-19. The sample was PBMCs or T cells enriched from blood (not recorded which). This chain connects TRBV5-1 to TRBJ1-6, with 7 bases identical to TRBD1. The CDR3 reads CASSLSSGQLNSPLHF. CDR3 nucleotides: TGCGCCAGCAGCCTGTCCTCGGGACAGCTAAATTCACCCCTCCACTTT.